Following are 7 T cell receptor beta chains from one sample sequenced in a study of shared clonotypes between healthy human individuals. Assay used: immunoSEQ multiplex PCR; TCRdb lists only in-frame clones, some missing. The sample lists a few million clones, over 85% occurring once. The sequenced material came from naive CD4+ T cells from PBMCs. Subset specified: CD45RA+ positively selected. The source is a man younger than 35 in good health. Some clones in this sample may be carry-over from other donors' samples.

About this clone: This CDR3 is also generated by other DNA sequences in the sample. The chain couples TRBV5-4 to TRBJ1-2, with TRBD1 identical over 9 bases. V was clipped by 4 bases and J by 6 bases; unmatched bases: 4. The CDR3 is 13 residues long. From germline, CDR1 is SGHNT and CDR2 YYREEE (reference sequence). For the CDR3, the DNA is TGTGCCAGCAGCCCGGACAGGGGCCATGGCTACACCTTC. Amino acids: CASSPDRGHGYTF.

This chain joins TRBV7-3 and TRBJ2-7; D may be TRBD2 (5 bases). The V end lost 5 bases, the J end lost 0 bases, and 11 bases lay between the germline ends. In germline, CDR1 is SGHTA, CDR2 FQGTGA. This CDR3 is built from 14 residues. Written as DNA, the CDR3 is TGTGCCAGCAGCCCCACAACTAGCTCCTACGAGCAGTACTTC. This gives the protein CASSPTTSSYEQYF.

CDR3 nucleotides: TGTGCCAGCAGTGGACAGGGGACTAATGAAAAACTGTTTTTT. Its protein product is CASSGQGTNEKLFF. This rearrangement joins TRBV6-5 to TRBJ1-4; 9 nucleotides match TRBD1. CDR1 is MNHEY, CDR2 SVGAGI, per germline. The V gene end was trimmed by 5 bases and the J gene end by 2 bases; junction bases not matched to a gene: 0. The CDR3 has 14 amino acids.

The CDR3 region is CASSQSPRLAGRNEQFF. The CDR3 DNA sequence: TGTGCCAGCAGTCAATCTCCTAGACTAGCGGGTCGCAATGAGCAGTTCTTC. The chain uses TRBV27 and TRBJ2-1; 10 bases are shared with TRBD2. The CDR3 covers 17 residues. With V trimmed by 5 bases and J by 6 bases, 13 bases remained unmatched. Germline V gene sequence: CDR1 MNHEY, CDR2 SMNVEV (reference sequence).

The V call is TRBV6-5, the J call TRBJ1-2; TRBD1 might be the D (6 bases). Germline V gives CDR1 MNHEY, CDR2 SVGAGI. With 6 bases removed from V and 4 bases from J, the gap between germline ends came to 12 bases. This CDR3 has 13 residues. This CDR3 is CASRDRSSYGYTF. In DNA, the CDR3 is TGTGCCAGCAGGGACAGATCATCCTATGGCTACACCTTC.

The chain carries TRBV29-1 and TRBJ2-3, with TRBD2 as a possible D gene (6 bases). This CDR3 is built from 13 residues. Per germline, CDR1 SQVTM and CDR2 ANQGSEA. V lost 5 bases and J 2 bases, leaving 11 bases between the germline ends. The CDR3 nucleotides read TGCAGCGTTCAACGGGGGAACACAGATACGCAGTATTTT. This sequence encodes CSVQRGNTDTQYF.

On this clone itself: At one end, the junction sequence differs from germline, possibly due to a read error. The chain recombines TRBV6-1 with TRBJ1-2, with a tentative D call TRBD1 (5 bases). Germline loops: CDR1 MNHNS, CDR2 SASEGT. CDR3 length equals 12 residues. Written as DNA, the CDR3 is TGTGCCAGCAGTGAAGGGGCGGGGGGTTGCTCCTTC. This encodes CASSEGAGGCSF.